A selection of T cell receptor beta chains follows, all from one sample in a study of blood T cell repertoires in COVID-19. Using immunoSEQ multiplex PCR, the repertoire was profiled, and TCRdb retains in-frame clones only, with some absent. This sample has 150,000 or so clones; about 85% occur once, and the top ten carry under 6.5%. The sample taken for sequencing was peripheral blood. The receptors derive from a woman between 45 and 65 years old with COVID-19, enrolled during active disease. Each CDR3 is given with its conserved first and last residue. Each record gives: CDR3 length, D gene, clone size, V gene, J gene, CDR3 DNA, CDR3 protein. A D gene is named only where the DNA matches it firmly. Part of the rows lack a size; the others show once, few, many or a class for expanded clones.

cdr3_length: 17; d_call: TRBD2; clone_size: .; v_call: TRBV28; j_call: TRBJ2-7; cdr3_nt: TGTGCCAGCAGTTTCCCCAAGAGCGGGGGGCCACGATACGAGCAGTACTTC; cdr3_aa: CASSFPKSGGPRYEQYF
cdr3_length: 15; d_call: TRBD1; clone_size: .; v_call: TRBV6-5; j_call: TRBJ1-2; cdr3_nt: TGTGCCAGCGGAATACAGGGGGAGATTAACTATGGCTACACCTTC; cdr3_aa: CASGIQGEINYGYTF
cdr3_length: 13; d_call: .; clone_size: once; v_call: TRBV25-1; j_call: TRBJ2-6; cdr3_nt: TGTGCCAGCACTCGCTCTGGGGCCAACGTCCTGACTTTC; cdr3_aa: CASTRSGANVLTF
cdr3_length: 16; d_call: TRBD2; clone_size: .; v_call: TRBV18; j_call: TRBJ2-3; cdr3_nt: TGTGCCAGCTCACCAACGGGACTAGCGGACACAGATACGCAGTATTTT; cdr3_aa: CASSPTGLADTDTQYF
cdr3_length: 14; d_call: .; clone_size: .; v_call: TRBV2; j_call: TRBJ1-4; cdr3_nt: TGTGCCAGCTCGAACGGGGGGACGAATGAAAAACTGTTTTTT; cdr3_aa: CASSNGGTNEKLFF
cdr3_length: 17; d_call: TRBD2; clone_size: once; v_call: TRBV5-5; j_call: TRBJ2-5; cdr3_nt: TGTGCCAGCAGCTTGGTTAGCGGGGGGGCCGGGGTTGAGACCCAGTACTTC; cdr3_aa: CASSLVSGGAGVETQYF
cdr3_length: 15; d_call: TRBD1; clone_size: .; v_call: TRBV7-2; j_call: TRBJ1-4; cdr3_nt: TGTGCCAGCAGTCAAGGGACAGTCACTAATGAAAAACTGTTTTTT; cdr3_aa: CASSQGTVTNEKLFF
cdr3_length: 15; d_call: TRBD1; clone_size: .; v_call: TRBV4-3; j_call: TRBJ1-1; cdr3_nt: TGCGCCAGCAGCCAAGATGGGGCAGGGGGCGGAGAAGCTTTCTTT; cdr3_aa: CASSQDGAGGGEAFF
cdr3_length: 14; d_call: .; clone_size: .; v_call: TRBV4-1; j_call: TRBJ1-1; cdr3_nt: TGCGCCAGCAGCCAAGGCCTCGACAGTTTTGAAGCTTTCTTT; cdr3_aa: CASSQGLDSFEAFF
cdr3_length: 16; d_call: .; clone_size: .; v_call: TRBV2; j_call: TRBJ2-5; cdr3_nt: TGTGCCAGCAGTGATATGGTCCGGGATAAGCAAGAGACCCAGTACTTC; cdr3_aa: CASSDMVRDKQETQYF
cdr3_length: 16; d_call: .; clone_size: .; v_call: TRBV3-1/TRBV3-2; j_call: TRBJ1-2; cdr3_nt: TGTGCCAGCAGCCAAGCCGAGGGAGGGTTCGTCTATGGCTACACCTTC; cdr3_aa: CASSQAEGGFVYGYTF
cdr3_length: 13; d_call: TRBD2; clone_size: many; v_call: TRBV12-3/TRBV12-4; j_call: TRBJ2-7; cdr3_nt: TGTGCCAGCAGCCCCGGGGGGGCGAGCGAGCAGTACTTC; cdr3_aa: CASSPGGASEQYF
cdr3_length: 13; d_call: .; clone_size: .; v_call: TRBV29-1; j_call: TRBJ2-5; cdr3_nt: TGCAGCGTTGGGTGGCTAGCCGGAGAGACCCAGTACTTC; cdr3_aa: CSVGWLAGETQYF
cdr3_length: 13; d_call: .; clone_size: .; v_call: TRBV12-3/TRBV12-4; j_call: TRBJ1-5; cdr3_nt: TGTGCCAGCAGTTTAGAGGGAGGTCAGCCCCAGCATTTT; cdr3_aa: CASSLEGGQPQHF
cdr3_length: 14; d_call: TRBD1; clone_size: .; v_call: TRBV6-5; j_call: TRBJ1-3; cdr3_nt: TGTGCCAGCAGTACCGGGACAGAGGGAAACACCATATATTTT; cdr3_aa: CASSTGTEGNTIYF
cdr3_length: 16; d_call: .; clone_size: .; v_call: TRBV27; j_call: TRBJ1-6; cdr3_nt: TGTGCCAGCAGTTTGGACTCAAGCTCCTATAATTCACCCCTCCACTTT; cdr3_aa: CASSLDSSSYNSPLHF
cdr3_length: 13; d_call: TRBD1; clone_size: .; v_call: TRBV5-1; j_call: TRBJ2-1; cdr3_nt: TGCGCCAGCAGTGGGCAGGGGGCAAATGAGCAGTTCTTC; cdr3_aa: CASSGQGANEQFF
cdr3_length: 13; d_call: .; clone_size: .; v_call: TRBV18; j_call: TRBJ1-5; cdr3_nt: TGTGCCAGCTCACCGGGCGAAAATCAGCCCCAGCATTTT; cdr3_aa: CASSPGENQPQHF
cdr3_length: 15; d_call: .; clone_size: .; v_call: TRBV6-5; j_call: TRBJ1-2; cdr3_nt: TGTGCCAGCAGTTCCCCGGGCGAGGGCGGTTATGGCTACACCTTC; cdr3_aa: CASSSPGEGGYGYTF
cdr3_length: 15; d_call: .; clone_size: .; v_call: TRBV6-5; j_call: TRBJ1-5; cdr3_nt: TGTGCCAGCAAGGGGACACCTTATAGCAATCAGCCCCAGCATTTT; cdr3_aa: CASKGTPYSNQPQHF
cdr3_length: 14; d_call: TRBD1; clone_size: .; v_call: TRBV18; j_call: TRBJ2-5; cdr3_nt: TGTGCCAGCTCACGCGACAGGGATCTGGAGACCCAGTACTTC; cdr3_aa: CASSRDRDLETQYF
cdr3_length: 14; d_call: .; clone_size: many; v_call: TRBV30; j_call: TRBJ2-7; cdr3_nt: TGTGCCTGGAATAGGGGTCTTTCCTCCTACGAGCAGTACTTC; cdr3_aa: CAWNRGLSSYEQYF
cdr3_length: 20; d_call: .; clone_size: .; v_call: TRBV11-3; j_call: TRBJ1-2; cdr3_nt: TGTGCCAGCAGCTTGCGAAGTACCTACGTCCCGCCTAGGCCTAACTATGGCTACACCTTC; cdr3_aa: CASSLRSTYVPPRPNYGYTF
cdr3_length: 14; d_call: .; clone_size: .; v_call: TRBV12-2; j_call: TRBJ2-5; cdr3_nt: TGTGCAAGTCGCAAGACCAGGGGATTAGAGACCCAGTACTTC; cdr3_aa: CASRKTRGLETQYF
cdr3_length: 14; d_call: TRBD1; clone_size: .; v_call: TRBV11-3; j_call: TRBJ2-1; cdr3_nt: TGTGCCAGCAGCCCACAGGGGGCCTACAATGAGCAGTTCTTC; cdr3_aa: CASSPQGAYNEQFF
cdr3_length: 13; d_call: .; clone_size: .; v_call: TRBV7-2; j_call: TRBJ1-1; cdr3_nt: TGTGCCAGCAGCTTAGATCAGGGGACTGAAGCTTTCTTT; cdr3_aa: CASSLDQGTEAFF
cdr3_length: 14; d_call: .; clone_size: .; v_call: TRBV7-3; j_call: TRBJ2-1; cdr3_nt: TGTGCCAGCAGCCCGACAGACAACTACAATGAGCAGTTCTTC; cdr3_aa: CASSPTDNYNEQFF
cdr3_length: 16; d_call: TRBD2; clone_size: .; v_call: TRBV11-1; j_call: TRBJ2-3; cdr3_nt: TGTGCCAGTTCGGTTTTAGCGGGGGGACGCACAGATACGCAGTATTTT; cdr3_aa: CASSVLAGGRTDTQYF
cdr3_length: 15; d_call: TRBD1; clone_size: few; v_call: TRBV5-1; j_call: TRBJ1-1; cdr3_nt: TGCGCCAGCAGCGGTGGGACAGGGGAGGTCACTGAAGCTTTCTTT; cdr3_aa: CASSGGTGEVTEAFF
cdr3_length: 12; d_call: .; clone_size: .; v_call: TRBV6-5; j_call: TRBJ2-5; cdr3_nt: TGTGCGAGTAGGGGGTCAAGAGAAGCCCAGTACTTC; cdr3_aa: CASRGSREAQYF
cdr3_length: 16; d_call: .; clone_size: .; v_call: TRBV7-8; j_call: TRBJ2-2; cdr3_nt: TGTGCCAGCAGTTCCGCTCCCCGGGCGAACACCGGGGAGCTGTTTTTT; cdr3_aa: CASSSAPRANTGELFF
cdr3_length: 13; d_call: .; clone_size: few; v_call: TRBV30; j_call: TRBJ1-1; cdr3_nt: TGTGCCTGGGGAATGGGAGGGAGCACTGAAGCTTTCTTT; cdr3_aa: CAWGMGGSTEAFF
cdr3_length: 13; d_call: .; clone_size: once; v_call: TRBV5-6; j_call: TRBJ1-3; cdr3_nt: TGTGCCAGCAGCTGGAGTACGGGAAACACCATATATTTT; cdr3_aa: CASSWSTGNTIYF